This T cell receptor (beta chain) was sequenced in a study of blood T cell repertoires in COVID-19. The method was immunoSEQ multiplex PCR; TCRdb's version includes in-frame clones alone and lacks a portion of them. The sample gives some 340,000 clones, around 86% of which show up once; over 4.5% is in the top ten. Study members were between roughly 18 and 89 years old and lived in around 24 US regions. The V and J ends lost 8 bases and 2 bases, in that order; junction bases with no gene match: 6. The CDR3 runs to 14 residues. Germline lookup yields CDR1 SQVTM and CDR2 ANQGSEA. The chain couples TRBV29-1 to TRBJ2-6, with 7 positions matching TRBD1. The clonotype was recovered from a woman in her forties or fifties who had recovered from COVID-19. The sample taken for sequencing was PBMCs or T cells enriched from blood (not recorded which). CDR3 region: CSTTGPAGANVLTF. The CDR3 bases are TGCAGCACGACAGGGCCGGCTGGGGCCAACGTCCTGACTTTC.